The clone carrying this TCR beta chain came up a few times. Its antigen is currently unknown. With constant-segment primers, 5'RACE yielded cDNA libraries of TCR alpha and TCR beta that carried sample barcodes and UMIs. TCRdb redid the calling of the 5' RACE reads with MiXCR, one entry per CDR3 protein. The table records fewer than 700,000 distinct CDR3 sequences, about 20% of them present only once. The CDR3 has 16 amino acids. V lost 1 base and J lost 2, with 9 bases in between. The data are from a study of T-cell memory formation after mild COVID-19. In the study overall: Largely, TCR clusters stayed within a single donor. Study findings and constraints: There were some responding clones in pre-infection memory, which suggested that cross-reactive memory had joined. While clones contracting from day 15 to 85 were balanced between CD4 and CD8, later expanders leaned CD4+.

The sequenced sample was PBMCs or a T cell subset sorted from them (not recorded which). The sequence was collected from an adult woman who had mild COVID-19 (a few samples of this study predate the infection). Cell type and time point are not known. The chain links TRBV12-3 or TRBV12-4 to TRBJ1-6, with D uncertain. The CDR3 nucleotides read TGTGCCAGCAGTTTAGTGGCTCAACCCTATAATTCACCCCTCCACTTT. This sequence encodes CASSLVAQPYNSPLHF.